This T cell receptor beta chain was observed in a study of cytomegalovirus exposure and HLA in healthy donors. V lost 6 bases to trimming and J lost 0 bases, with 3 bases between them. The CDR3 has 11 amino acids. Germline CDR1 and CDR2: KGHSH and LQKENI. The study ran its PCR with 60 Vbeta and 13 Jbeta primers. The protocol was immunoSEQ multiplex PCR, while the TCRdb copy is restricted to in-frame clones and leaves out a portion. The table has just over 200,000 clones, approximately 78% seen once. Input material: PBMCs. The chain carries TRBV18 and TRBJ2-7; no firm D call. This TCR was sampled from a woman aged 40 to 50 in good health and CMV-seronegative. The DNA of the CDR3 is TGTGCCAGCTCCCGCTCCTACGAGCAGTACTTC. This translates into CASSRSYEQYF. The full variable domain, with the rest looked up from reference TRBV18 and TRBJ2-7, is NAGVMQNPRHLVRRRGQEARLRCSPMKGHSHVYWYRQLPEEGLKFMVYLQKENIIDESGMPKERFSAEFPKEGPSILRIQQVVRGDSAAYFCASSRSYEQYFGPGTRLTVT.